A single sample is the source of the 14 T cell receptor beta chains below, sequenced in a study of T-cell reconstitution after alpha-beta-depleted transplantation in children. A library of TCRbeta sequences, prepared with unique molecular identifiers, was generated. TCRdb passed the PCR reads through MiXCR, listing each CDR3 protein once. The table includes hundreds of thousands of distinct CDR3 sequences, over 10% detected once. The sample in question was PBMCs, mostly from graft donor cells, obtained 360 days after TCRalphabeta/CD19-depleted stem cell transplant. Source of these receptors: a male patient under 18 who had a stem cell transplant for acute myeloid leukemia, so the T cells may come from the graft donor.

The CDR3 spells CASGRGLNYGYTF. The CDR3 nucleotides read TGTGCCAGCGGCAGGGGGCTGAACTATGGCTACACCTTC. The chain joins TRBV6-1 to TRBJ1-2; 8 bases map to TRBD1. The J segment lost 2 bases and the V segment lost 8 bases, leaving 4 bases of the junction unmatched. CDR1 and CDR2 (germline): MNHNS, SASEGT. The CDR3 runs to 13 residues.

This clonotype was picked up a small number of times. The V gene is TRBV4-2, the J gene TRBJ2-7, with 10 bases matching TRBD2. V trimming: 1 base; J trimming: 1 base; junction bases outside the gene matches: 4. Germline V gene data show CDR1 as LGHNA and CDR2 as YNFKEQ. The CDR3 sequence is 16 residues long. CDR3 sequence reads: CASSQGPGLASYEQYF. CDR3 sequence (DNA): TGTGCCAGCAGCCAAGGACCGGGACTAGCGTCCTACGAGCAGTACTTC.

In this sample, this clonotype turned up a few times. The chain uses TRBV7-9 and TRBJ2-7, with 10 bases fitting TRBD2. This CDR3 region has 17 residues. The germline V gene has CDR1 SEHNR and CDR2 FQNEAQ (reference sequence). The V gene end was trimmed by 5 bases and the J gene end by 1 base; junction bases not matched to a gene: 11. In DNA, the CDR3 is TGTGCCAGCAGCCAAACCGGTGTTAGCGGGAGGTCCTACGAGCAGTACTTC. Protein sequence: CASSQTGVSGRSYEQYF.

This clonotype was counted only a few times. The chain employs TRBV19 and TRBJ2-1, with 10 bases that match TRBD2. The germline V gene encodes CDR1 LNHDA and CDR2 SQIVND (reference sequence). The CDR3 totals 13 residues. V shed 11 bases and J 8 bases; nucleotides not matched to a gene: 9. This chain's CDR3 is CAVNSGRRDEQFF. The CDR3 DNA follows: TGTGCCGTCAATAGCGGGAGGAGAGATGAGCAGTTCTTC.

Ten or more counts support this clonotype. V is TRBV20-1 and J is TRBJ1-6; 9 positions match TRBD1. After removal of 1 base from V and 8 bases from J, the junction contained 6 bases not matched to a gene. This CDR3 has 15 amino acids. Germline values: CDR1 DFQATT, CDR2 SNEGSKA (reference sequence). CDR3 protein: CSARVVQGAYSPLHF. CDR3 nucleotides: TGCAGTGCTAGAGTCGTACAGGGGGCATATTCACCCCTCCACTTT.

CDR3 sequence: CSAMRGQETQYF. CDR3 nucleotides: TGCAGTGCTATGCGGGGCCAAGAGACCCAGTACTTC. This rearrangement joins TRBV20-1 to TRBJ2-5; the D gene is possibly TRBD2 (6 bases). The ends were cut back, 4 bases at V and 1 base at J, with 7 bases in the middle. CDR1 is DFQATT, CDR2 SNEGSKA, per germline (reference sequence). CDR3 size: 12 residues.

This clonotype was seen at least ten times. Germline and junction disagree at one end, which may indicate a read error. The CDR3 protein is CASSQGLAGGRETQYF. CDR3 DNA sequence: TGTGCCAGCAGCCAAGGACTAGCGGGAGGAAGAGAGACCCAGTACTTC. The chain joins TRBV4-3 to TRBJ2-5; 14 bases fit TRBD2. Germline loops: CDR1 LGHNA, CDR2 YSLEER. The CDR3 runs to 16 residues.

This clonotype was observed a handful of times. This CDR3 reads CAISESGGNEQYF. The CDR3 DNA reads as TGTGCCATCAGTGAGTCAGGAGGGAACGAGCAGTACTTC. The rearrangement joins TRBV10-3 to TRBJ2-7; perhaps TRBD2 as D (6 bases). From germline, CDR1 is ENHRY and CDR2 SYGVKD. Deletions cut 0 bases from V and 5 bases from J, with 8 bases between. The CDR3 covers 13 residues.

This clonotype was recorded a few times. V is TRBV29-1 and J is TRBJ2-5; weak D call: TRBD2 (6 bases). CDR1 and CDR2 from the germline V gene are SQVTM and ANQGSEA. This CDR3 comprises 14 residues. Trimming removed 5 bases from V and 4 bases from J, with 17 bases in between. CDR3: CSVRVSGPIETQYF. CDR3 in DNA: TGCAGCGTTAGGGTTAGCGGACCAATAGAGACCCAGTACTTC.

Here the CDR3 DNA reads TGTGCCAGCAGTTTATTTCCGGGGGCGGGGGAGCAGTACTTC. It translates to CASSLFPGAGEQYF. The V call is TRBV27, the J call TRBJ2-7, with D perhaps TRBD1 or TRBD2 (6 bases each). Trimming pared 1 base from V and 7 bases from J, leaving 14 bases between. The CDR3 length is 14 residues. Germline-derived CDR1 and CDR2 are MNHEY and SMNVEV (reference sequence).

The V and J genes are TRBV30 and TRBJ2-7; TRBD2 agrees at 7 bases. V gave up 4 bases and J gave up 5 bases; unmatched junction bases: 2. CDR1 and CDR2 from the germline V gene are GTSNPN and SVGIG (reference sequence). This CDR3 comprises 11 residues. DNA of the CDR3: TGTGCCTGGATGGGAGGGCACGAGCAGTACTTC. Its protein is CAWMGGHEQYF.

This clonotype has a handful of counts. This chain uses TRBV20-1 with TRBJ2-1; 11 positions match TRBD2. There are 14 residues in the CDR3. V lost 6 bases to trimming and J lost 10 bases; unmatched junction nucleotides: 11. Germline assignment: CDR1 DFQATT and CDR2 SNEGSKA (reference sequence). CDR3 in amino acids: CSAILAGGHPEQFF. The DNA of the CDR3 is TGCAGTGCCATCTTAGCGGGAGGGCATCCGGAGCAGTTCTTC.

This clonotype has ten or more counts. The CDR3 here is CSVEIFQPDTQYF. CDR3 nucleotide sequence: TGCAGCGTTGAGATATTCCAGCCAGATACGCAGTATTTT. The rearrangement links TRBV29-1 to TRBJ2-3; D call uncertain. V lost 3 bases to trimming and J lost 4 bases, with 11 bases between them. CDR1 and CDR2 from the germline V gene are SQVTM and ANQGSEA. The CDR3 totals 13 residues.

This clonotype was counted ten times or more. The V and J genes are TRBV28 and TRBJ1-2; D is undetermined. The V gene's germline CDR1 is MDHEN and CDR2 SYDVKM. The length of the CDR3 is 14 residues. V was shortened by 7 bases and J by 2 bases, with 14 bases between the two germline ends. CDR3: CASTTSLGNYGYTF. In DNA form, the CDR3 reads TGTGCCAGCACCACATCCTTGGGAAACTATGGCTACACCTTC.